The clone carrying this TCR beta chain has more than one count but fewer than ten. Its cognate antigen is unknown. V was trimmed by 3 bases and J by 7 bases, leaving 17 bases between them. The CDR3 has 15 residues. The V gene's germline CDR1 is LGHDT and CDR2 YNNKEL (reference sequence). These data are taken from a study of regulatory T cells in long-lasting Graves disease. Study outcomes and limitations: TRBV28, TRBJ1-2 and TRBJ2-5 were segments that persistent disease favored.

Researchers made TCR beta libraries by using iRepertoire HTBI primers and running Arm-PCR on CDR3 regions. TCRdb passed the multiplex PCR reads through MiXCR, listing each CDR3 protein once. The sample has hundreds of thousands of distinct CDR3 sequences, 16% seen once. Time point reported: newly diagnosed GD, antithyroid drugs for less than 3 months. Generation of the TCR library employed RNA extracted from PBMCs. A peripheral blood sample, about 9.4 milliliters in volume, was drawn into EDTA tubes. These same records also appear under a second study, on T cells in Graves' hyperthyroidism and ophthalmopathy. That report adds: Blood also showed most of the thyroid clonotypes that were expanded above 0.001.

The chain uses TRBV3-1 and TRBJ2-3; D may be TRBD2 (6 bases). The specimen was peripheral blood mononuclear cells (PBMCs), collected at new diagnosis, from a patient treated with antithyroid drugs. The source of this sequence is a man in his forties with Graves disease. The CDR3 loop is CASSHTGTPHYTQYF. In DNA form, the CDR3 reads TGTGCCAGCAGCCATACCGGGACTCCTCATTATACGCAGTATTTT.